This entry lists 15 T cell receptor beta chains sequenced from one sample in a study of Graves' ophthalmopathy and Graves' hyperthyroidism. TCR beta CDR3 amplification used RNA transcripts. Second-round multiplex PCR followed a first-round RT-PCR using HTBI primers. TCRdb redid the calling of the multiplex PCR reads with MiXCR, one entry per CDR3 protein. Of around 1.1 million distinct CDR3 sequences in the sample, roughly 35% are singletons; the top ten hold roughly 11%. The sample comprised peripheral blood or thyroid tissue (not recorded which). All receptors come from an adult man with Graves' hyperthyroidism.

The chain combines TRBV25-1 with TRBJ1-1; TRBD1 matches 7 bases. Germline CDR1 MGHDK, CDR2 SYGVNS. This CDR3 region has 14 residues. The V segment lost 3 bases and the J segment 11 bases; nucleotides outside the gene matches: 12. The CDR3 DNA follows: TGTGCCAGCAGTGACTCGACAGGGAAGGTTGGTGCTTTCTTT. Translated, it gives CASSDSTGKVGAFF.

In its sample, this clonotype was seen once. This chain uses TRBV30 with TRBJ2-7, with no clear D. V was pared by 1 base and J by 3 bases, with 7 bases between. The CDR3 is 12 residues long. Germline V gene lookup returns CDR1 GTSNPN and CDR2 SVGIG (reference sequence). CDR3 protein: CAWSALDYEQYF. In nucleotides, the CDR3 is TGTGCCTGGAGTGCCTTGGACTACGAGCAGTACTTC.

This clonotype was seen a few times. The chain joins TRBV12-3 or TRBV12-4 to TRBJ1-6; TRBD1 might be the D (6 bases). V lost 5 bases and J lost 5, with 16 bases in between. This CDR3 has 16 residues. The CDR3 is CASSAGRDTHNSPLHF. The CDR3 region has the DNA TGTGCCAGCAGTGCCGGGCGGGACACCCATAATTCACCCCTCCACTTT.

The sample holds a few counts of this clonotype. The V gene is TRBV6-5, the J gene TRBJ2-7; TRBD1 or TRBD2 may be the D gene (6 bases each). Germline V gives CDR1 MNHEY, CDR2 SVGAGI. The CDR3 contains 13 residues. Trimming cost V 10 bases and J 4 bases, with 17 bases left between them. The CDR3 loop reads CATRPRGGYEQYF. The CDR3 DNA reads TGTGCCACCCGACCCAGGGGAGGTTACGAGCAGTACTTC.

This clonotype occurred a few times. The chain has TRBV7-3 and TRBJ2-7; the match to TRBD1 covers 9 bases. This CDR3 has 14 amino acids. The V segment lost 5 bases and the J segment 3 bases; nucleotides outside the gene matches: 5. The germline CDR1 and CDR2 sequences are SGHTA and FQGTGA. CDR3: CASSTRTGDYEQYF. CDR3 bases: TGTGCCAGCAGCACCCGGACAGGGGACTACGAGCAGTACTTC.

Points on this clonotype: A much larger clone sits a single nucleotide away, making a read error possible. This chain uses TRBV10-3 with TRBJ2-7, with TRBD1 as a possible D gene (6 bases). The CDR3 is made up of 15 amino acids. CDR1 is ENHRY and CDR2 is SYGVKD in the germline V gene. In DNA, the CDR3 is TGTGCCAGCAGTCCCCCGACAGGTTCCACCTACGAGCAGTACTTC. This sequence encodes CASSPPTGSTYEQYF.

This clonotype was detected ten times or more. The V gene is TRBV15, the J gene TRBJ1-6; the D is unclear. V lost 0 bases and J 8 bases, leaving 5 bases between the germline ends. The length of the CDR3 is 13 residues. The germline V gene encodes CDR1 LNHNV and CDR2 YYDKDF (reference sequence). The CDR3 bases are TGTGCCACCAGCAGAGACCAGCATTCACCCCTCCACTTT. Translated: CATSRDQHSPLHF. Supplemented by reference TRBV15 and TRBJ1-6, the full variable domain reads DAMVIQNPRYQVTQFGKPVTLSCSQTLNHNVMYWYQQKSSQAPKLLFHYYDKDFNNEADTPDNFQSRRPNTSFCFLDIRSPGLGDTAMYLCATSRDQHSPLHFGNGTRLTVT.

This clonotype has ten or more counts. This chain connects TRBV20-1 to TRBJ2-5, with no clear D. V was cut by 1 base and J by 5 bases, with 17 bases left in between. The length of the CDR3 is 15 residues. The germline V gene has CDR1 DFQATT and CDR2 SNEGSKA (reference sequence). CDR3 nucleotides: TGCAGTGCTAGAGTTGGCCAAAGACGGCAGGAGACCCAGTACTTC. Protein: CSARVGQRRQETQYF.

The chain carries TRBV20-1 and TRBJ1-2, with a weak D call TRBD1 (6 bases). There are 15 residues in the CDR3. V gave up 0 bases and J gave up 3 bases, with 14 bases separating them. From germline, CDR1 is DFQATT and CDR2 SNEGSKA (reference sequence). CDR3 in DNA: TGCAGTGCTAGAGATCCCAGGGGTCGGGACTATGGCTACACCTTC. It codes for CSARDPRGRDYGYTF.

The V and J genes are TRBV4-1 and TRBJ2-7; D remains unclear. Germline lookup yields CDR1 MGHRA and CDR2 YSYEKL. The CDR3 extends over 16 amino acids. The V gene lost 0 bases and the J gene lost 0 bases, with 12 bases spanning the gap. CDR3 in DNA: TGCGCCAGCAGCCAAGATGAGCAGTTTAGCTCCTACGAGCAGTACTTC. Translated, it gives CASSQDEQFSSYEQYF.

CDR3 bases: TGCAGCTTTAAACCCAACACCCGAGACACTGAAGCTTTCTTT. This codes for CSFKPNTRDTEAFF. The chain is built from TRBV29-1 and TRBJ1-1; D ambiguous. CDR3 length: 14 residues. Germline CDR1 reads SQVTM; CDR2 reads ANQGSEA. The V and J ends lost 8 bases and 3 bases respectively, with 19 bases between them.

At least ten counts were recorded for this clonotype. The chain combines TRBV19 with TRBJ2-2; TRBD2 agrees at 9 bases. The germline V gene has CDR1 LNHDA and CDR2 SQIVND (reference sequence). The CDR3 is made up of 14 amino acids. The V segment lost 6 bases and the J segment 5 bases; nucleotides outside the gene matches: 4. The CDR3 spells CASRRGGGTGELFF. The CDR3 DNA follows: TGTGCCAGTAGGCGGGGGGGCGGAACCGGGGAGCTGTTTTTT.

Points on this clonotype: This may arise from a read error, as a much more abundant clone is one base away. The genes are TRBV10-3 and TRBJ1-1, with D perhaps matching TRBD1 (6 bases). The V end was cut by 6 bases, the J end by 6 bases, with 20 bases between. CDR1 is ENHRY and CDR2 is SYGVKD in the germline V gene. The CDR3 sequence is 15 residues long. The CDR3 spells CAIRNREGGFSEAFF. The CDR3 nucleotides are TGTGCCATCAGGAACAGGGAGGGGGGTTTTTCTGAAGCTTTCTTT.

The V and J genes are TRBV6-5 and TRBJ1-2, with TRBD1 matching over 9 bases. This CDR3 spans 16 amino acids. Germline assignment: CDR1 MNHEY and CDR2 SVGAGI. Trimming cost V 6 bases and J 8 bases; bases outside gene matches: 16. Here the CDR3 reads CASSRGSGGQGGGYTF. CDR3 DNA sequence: TGTGCCAGCAGCCGGGGCTCGGGGGGACAGGGAGGCGGCTACACCTTC.

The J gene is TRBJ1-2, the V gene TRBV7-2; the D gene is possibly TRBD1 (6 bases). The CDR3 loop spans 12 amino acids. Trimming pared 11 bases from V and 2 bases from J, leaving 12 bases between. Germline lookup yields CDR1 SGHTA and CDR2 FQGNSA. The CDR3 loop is CAGGRGNYGYTF. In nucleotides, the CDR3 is TGTGCCGGCGGAAGGGGGAACTATGGCTACACCTTC.